These T cell receptor beta chains were read from a single sample in a study of blood T cell repertoires in COVID-19. The table came from immunoSEQ multiplex PCR; TCRdb's copy has only in-frame clones and leaves some out. The table shows roughly 22,000 clones, with about 90% occurring only once. Sequencing used peripheral blood. The receptors originated from a man between 65 and 85 years old with active COVID-19. Each CDR3 is given with its conserved first and last residue. Each record gives: V gene, J gene, CDR3 protein.

V: TRBV7-2
J: TRBJ2-7
CDR3: CASTRTGSYEQYF

V: TRBV4-3
J: TRBJ1-2
CDR3: CASSQVPPDREGYGYTF

V: TRBV11-3
J: TRBJ2-1
CDR3: CASSLDGVSGNEQFF

V: TRBV5-1
J: TRBJ2-1
CDR3: CASAFLANNEQFF

V: TRBV18
J: TRBJ1-1
CDR3: CASSPQRQVIPNTEAFF

V: TRBV11-3
J: TRBJ2-1
CDR3: CASSQGTVQFF

V: TRBV7-2
J: TRBJ2-1
CDR3: CASKTQSQGPYNEQFF

V: TRBV2
J: TRBJ1-1
CDR3: CASSVGAHTEAFF

V: TRBV6-2/TRBV6-3
J: TRBJ2-3
CDR3: CASSPHERAGGRRTNTQYF

V: TRBV19
J: TRBJ2-7
CDR3: CASSARVAGAYEQYF

V: TRBV28
J: TRBJ2-5
CDR3: CASSSGTQETQYF

V: TRBV6-2/TRBV6-3
J: TRBJ2-7
CDR3: CASSYQSYEQYF

V: TRBV24-1
J: TRBJ2-5
CDR3: CATSDPGQGAETQYF

V: TRBV4-3
J: TRBJ1-1
CDR3: CASSQRWSGNTEAFF

V: TRBV5-1
J: TRBJ1-5
CDR3: CASSLTGGGQPQHF

V: TRBV7-6
J: TRBJ2-1
CDR3: CASSLAGLAISNEQFF

V: TRBV25-1
J: TRBJ2-7
CDR3: CASSAGTLYEQYF

V: TRBV10-3
J: TRBJ1-5
CDR3: CAISALQGNQPQHF

V: TRBV10-1
J: TRBJ1-5
CDR3: CASRGDYSNQPQHF

V: TRBV28
J: TRBJ2-7
CDR3: CASSPIAGPYEQYF

V: TRBV7-2
J: TRBJ2-3
CDR3: CASSPRQRGRTDTQYF

V: TRBV28
J: TRBJ2-7
CDR3: CASSFPYEGRYEQYF

V: TRBV29-1
J: TRBJ1-2
CDR3: CSVESTGGADYGYTF

V: TRBV7-9
J: TRBJ2-2
CDR3: CASIAGLADLAGELFF

V: TRBV18
J: TRBJ2-3
CDR3: CASPALDGRRDTQYF

V: TRBV14
J: TRBJ1-5
CDR3: CASSQGAFSQPQHF

V: TRBV3-1/TRBV3-2
J: TRBJ2-7
CDR3: CASSQGTISSYEQYF

V: TRBV5-1
J: TRBJ1-1
CDR3: CASSPAGTGRDTEAFF

V: TRBV15
J: TRBJ2-7
CDR3: CATSPGPGYEQYF

V: TRBV2
J: TRBJ2-1
CDR3: CASLTGGYDVEQFF

V: TRBV4-2
J: TRBJ2-2
CDR3: CASSQGTGSTGELFF

V: TRBV4-1
J: TRBJ2-1
CDR3: CASSAGLAGRDEQFF

V: TRBV29-1
J: TRBJ2-7
CDR3: CSVVQGPSYEQYF

V: TRBV5-1
J: TRBJ2-7
CDR3: CASSPWPGEQYF

V: TRBV30
J: TRBJ2-1
CDR3: CAQNRGLYEQFF

V: TRBV7-2
J: TRBJ2-7
CDR3: CASSSASGGRAGEQYF

V: TRBV19
J: TRBJ1-5
CDR3: CASSIAPQPQHF

V: TRBV9
J: TRBJ1-3
CDR3: CASSDRAFASGNTIYF

V: TRBV10-1
J: TRBJ1-5
CDR3: CARSLLAQHF

V: TRBV28
J: TRBJ2-5
CDR3: CASSIQKETQYF

V: TRBV27
J: TRBJ2-7
CDR3: CASSPGTRIGYEQYF

V: TRBV6-2/TRBV6-3
J: TRBJ1-6
CDR3: CASSFAGTHSLHF

V: TRBV28
J: TRBJ2-7
CDR3: CASSLSSGFSLFEQYF

V: TRBV7-8
J: TRBJ2-3
CDR3: CASSLGGAHTQYF

V: TRBV28
J: TRBJ2-5
CDR3: CASSPWTSGAETQYF